The clone carrying this TCR beta chain was observed at least ten times. Antigen unknown. Unmatched junction bases numbered 7, after V lost 4 bases and J lost 2 bases. This CDR3 region has 15 residues. Germline CDR1 and CDR2: SGHRS and YFSETQ. These data come from a study of post-analysis software for immune sequencing data. Study-wide points: In patients, about 5 TRBV segments were more frequent than in controls, with TRBV5-6, TRBV5-1 and TRBV20-1 among them.

Unique molecular identifiers were present in the TCR beta cDNA libraries. Via MiXCR, TCRdb re-called the PCR reads, giving one row per CDR3 protein. The sample lists a few hundred thousand distinct CDR3 sequences, 35% to 40% occurring once. The TCR sequence derives from a girl between 10 and 17 years old with multiple sclerosis. The chain couples TRBV5-1 to TRBJ1-2, with 8 bases identical to TRBD1. Sequencing used blood. The CDR3 nucleotides are TGCGCCAGCAGCCCACGGACAGGGTTGAACTATGGCTACACCTTC. Translated: CASSPRTGLNYGYTF.